This T cell receptor (beta chain) originates from a study of T cells in Graves' hyperthyroidism and ophthalmopathy (dated by TCRdb to between 2018 and 2020). Turning to the overall study: Peripheral blood was sampled at the time of initial diagnosis, prior to any treatment. Following sampling, methimazole starting at 30 mg daily was given to hyperthyroidism patients, and high-dose intravenous methylprednisolone was given to ophthalmopathy patients. The paper describes TCR Vbeta CDR3 sequencing of some 130 peripheral blood samples, made up of 43 ophthalmopathy patients, some 80 hyperthyroidism patients and 17 progressor patients. Prospective prediction of ophthalmopathy was tested in an independent validation cohort consisting of roughly 20 hyperthyroidism patients and more than 15 patients who later progressed to ophthalmopathy. To identify TCR V-J signatures that set the groups apart, the researchers used a discovery cohort of about a hundred patients, made up of 43 with Graves' ophthalmopathy and 55 to 65 with stable Graves' hyperthyroidism. The approximately 98 discovery patients were randomly divided into training and test sets at a 7:3 ratio. Thyroid tissue and blood T-cell repertoires from several Graves' hyperthyroidism patients were also compared in the study.

Concerning this clonotype itself: The clone's antigen remains unknown. The input lacks base qualities; no much larger clone sits a single base away.

Hyperthyroidism patients were aged 18 to 65 years and newly diagnosed, with disease duration of less than 2 months. Patients with uncontrolled infections, other autoimmune diseases, pregnancy or lactation were excluded. Diagnoses were based on clinical symptoms, serum thyroxine and TRAb, thyroid ultrasound and orbital computed tomography. Blood from progressor patients was collected at the time of first diagnosis with hyperthyroidism, before any ophthalmopathy symptoms had appeared. Ficoll-Paque density gradient centrifugation was used to isolate PBMCs from 10 ml of fresh peripheral blood. Progressor patients were defined as those initially diagnosed with Graves' hyperthyroidism in whom ophthalmopathy developed during follow-up. Total RNA was extracted using Trizol reagent, and RNA quality was assessed on an Agilent 2100 Bioanalyzer. The TCR beta CDR3 regions were amplified from the RNA transcripts. For the first round of RT-PCR on the TCR CDR3, the HTBI primer set was used together with the Qiagen OneStep RT-PCR kit. Libraries were constructed in a second round of multiplex PCR, after which size selection and purification were performed. Sequencing of the libraries was done on an Illumina HiSeq2000 using paired-end 100 bp reads. The paper's processing steps were these. SOAPnuke was used to process the raw data, removing reads that contained adapters or uncalled bases, had a mean Phred below 15, or lacked an exact match to the constant primer or identifier. High-quality paired reads were merged using COPE v1.2.5, and each unique nucleotide sequence was defined as a clonotype. MiTCR v1.1 was used to align the clonotypes against IMGT TRBV, TRBD and TRBJ reference segments. Only V-J combinations with frequency above 0.0001, covering 99.2% of repertoires, were analysed. A TCS score was defined as the ratio between F50 (clonal expansion) and ExV (chaos), using BLOSUM62-based TCRdist between CDR3 peptides within each V-J. Welch's t-statistics and random forest reduced roughly 530 V-J features to under 15, which were used in a naive Bayes classifier (R e1071). The public reads were reprocessed in TCRdb via fastp at Q25 and MiXCR, keeping in-frame beta chains. Each entry merges the rows of one CDR3 protein and shows their most common DNA and genes. The V and J calls were not made by the authors but by TCRdb's processing. The sample includes 690,000 or so distinct CDR3 sequences, with roughly 20% observed a single time. The ten most abundant clones make up 16% of the sample.

Spanning cysteine to phenylalanine, the CDR3 consists of 15 amino acids. Only CDR3 DNA is held: 45 bases, read in frame from base 1. The germline V gene encodes CDR1 LNHDA and CDR2 SQIVND (reference sequence). Relative to germline, V is 6 bases shorter and J is 4 bases shorter, with 16 bases between their ends. Overall results and qualifications from the work: Sample size was not statistically predetermined, and investigators were not blinded to group allocation. In validation, the model predicted progression to ophthalmopathy a median of 6.5 months before onset, with over 55% sensitivity and nearly 75% specificity. In cross-validation, a model built on a 13 V-J signature told ophthalmopathy apart from stable hyperthyroidism with 85% to 90% sensitivity and 81% to 82% specificity, and in testing the same model reached 80%/75%. Most expanded thyroid clonotypes (frequency above 0.001) were also detected in blood, a finding suggesting that blood repertoires may reflect thyroid immune responses.

The receptor comes from a woman in her forties or fifties with Graves' hyperthyroidism that later progressed to Graves' ophthalmopathy. The sequencing input was blood. The sequence links TRBV19 to TRBJ1-5; the D gene remains uncertain. CDR3 region: CASRMAEVGNQPQHF. The base sequence is TGTGCCAGTAGGATGGCTGAGGTCGGGAATCAGCCCCAGCATTTT.